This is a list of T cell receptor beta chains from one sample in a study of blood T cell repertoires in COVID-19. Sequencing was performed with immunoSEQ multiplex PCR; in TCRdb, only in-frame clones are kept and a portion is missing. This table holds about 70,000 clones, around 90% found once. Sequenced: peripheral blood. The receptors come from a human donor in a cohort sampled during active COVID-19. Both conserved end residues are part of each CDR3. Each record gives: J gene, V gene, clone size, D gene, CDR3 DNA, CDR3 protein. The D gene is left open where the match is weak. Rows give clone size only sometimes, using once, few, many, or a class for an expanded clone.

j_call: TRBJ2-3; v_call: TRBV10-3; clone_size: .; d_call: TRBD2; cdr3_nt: TGTGCCATCAGTGAGGGGAGGGGCACAGATACGCAGTATTTT; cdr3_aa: CAISEGRGTDTQYF
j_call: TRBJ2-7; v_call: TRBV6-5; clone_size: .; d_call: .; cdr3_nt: TGTGCCAGCAGTTACGGTGGGACTCAACAGTACTTC; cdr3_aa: CASSYGGTQQYF
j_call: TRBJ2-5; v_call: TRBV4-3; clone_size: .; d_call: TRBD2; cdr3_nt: TGCGCCAGCAGCCAAGACGGGACTAGCGGGAGAGTGGGAGAGACCCAGTACTTC; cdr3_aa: CASSQDGTSGRVGETQYF
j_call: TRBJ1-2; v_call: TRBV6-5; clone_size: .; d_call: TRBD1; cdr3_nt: TGTGCCAGCGGCGGGACAGCCTTATGGCTAGACACCTTC; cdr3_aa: CASGGTALWLDTF
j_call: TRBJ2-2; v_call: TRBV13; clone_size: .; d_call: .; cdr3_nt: TGTGCCAGCAGTGGTGTAAGAGGGAGGTTCGTCGGGGAGCTGTTTTTT; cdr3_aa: CASSGVRGRFVGELFF
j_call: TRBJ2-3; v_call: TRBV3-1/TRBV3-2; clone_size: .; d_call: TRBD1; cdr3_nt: TGTGCCAGCAGCTACAGGGGGCCATCGCAGTATTTT; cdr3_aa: CASSYRGPSQYF
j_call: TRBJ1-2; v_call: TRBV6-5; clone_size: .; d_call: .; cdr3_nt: TGTGCCAGCAGTTACTCGACAGAGAACTATGGCTACACCTTC; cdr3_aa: CASSYSTENYGYTF
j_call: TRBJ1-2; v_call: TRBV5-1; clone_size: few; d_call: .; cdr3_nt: TGCGCCAGCAGCTTGCCGGACAACGGCTACACCTTC; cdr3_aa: CASSLPDNGYTF
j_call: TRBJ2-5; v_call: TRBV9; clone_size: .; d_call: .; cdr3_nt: TGTGCCAGCAGCGCGAGCGAGGCCCAGGAGACCCAGTACTTC; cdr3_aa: CASSASEAQETQYF
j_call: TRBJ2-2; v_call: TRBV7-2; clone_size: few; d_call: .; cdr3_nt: TGTGCCAGCAGCTTTGACAGACAAACCGCGAACACCGGGGAGCTGTTTTTT; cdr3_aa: CASSFDRQTANTGELFF
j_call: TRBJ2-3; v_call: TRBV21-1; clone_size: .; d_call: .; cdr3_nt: TGTGCCAGCAGCAAAGACAGGGGCAAAGATACGCAGTATTTT; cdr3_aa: CASSKDRGKDTQYF
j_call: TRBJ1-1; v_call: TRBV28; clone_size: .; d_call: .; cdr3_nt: TGTGCCAGCAGTTCCCCGACAGTTTTGAACACTGAAGCTTTCTTT; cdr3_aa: CASSSPTVLNTEAFF
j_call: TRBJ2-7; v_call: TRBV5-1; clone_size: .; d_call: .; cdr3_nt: TGCGCCAGCAGCTCTCAGGGTTACGAGCAGTACTTC; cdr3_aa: CASSSQGYEQYF
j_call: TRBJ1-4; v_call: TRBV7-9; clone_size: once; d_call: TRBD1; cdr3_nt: TGTGCCAGCAGCCCACCTGACAGGGAAGAAAAACTGTTTTTT; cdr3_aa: CASSPPDREEKLFF
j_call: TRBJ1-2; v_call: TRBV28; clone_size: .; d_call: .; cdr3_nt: TGTGCCAGCGGCGCATGGGGGGTAGGCTATGGCTACACCTTC; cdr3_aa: CASGAWGVGYGYTF
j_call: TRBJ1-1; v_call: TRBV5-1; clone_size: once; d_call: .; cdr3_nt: TGCGCCAGCAGCTTGGCGAGGGGGGGCCGCGAAATGAACACTGAAGCTTTCTTT; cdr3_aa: CASSLARGGREMNTEAFF